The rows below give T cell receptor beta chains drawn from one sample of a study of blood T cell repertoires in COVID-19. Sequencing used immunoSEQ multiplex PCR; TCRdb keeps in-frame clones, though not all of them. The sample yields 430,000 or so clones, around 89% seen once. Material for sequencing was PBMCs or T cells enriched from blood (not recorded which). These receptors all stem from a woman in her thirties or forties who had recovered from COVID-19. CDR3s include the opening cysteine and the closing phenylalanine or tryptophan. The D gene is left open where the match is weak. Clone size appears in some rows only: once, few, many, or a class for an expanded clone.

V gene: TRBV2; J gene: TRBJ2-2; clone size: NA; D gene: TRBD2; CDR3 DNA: TGTGCCAAACGCGGGACTAGCGGGACCGGGGAGCTGTTTTTT; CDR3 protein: CAKRGTSGTGELFF
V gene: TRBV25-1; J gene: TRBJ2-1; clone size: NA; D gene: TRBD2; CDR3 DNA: TGTGCCAGCAGTGGACCAACTAGCGGGAGGACGTACAATGAGCAGTTCTTC; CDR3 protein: CASSGPTSGRTYNEQFF
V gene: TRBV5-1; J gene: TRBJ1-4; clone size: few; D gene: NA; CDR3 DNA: TGCGCCAGCAGCTTTCGGGACTACCGGGAGAAACTGTTTTTT; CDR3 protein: CASSFRDYREKLFF
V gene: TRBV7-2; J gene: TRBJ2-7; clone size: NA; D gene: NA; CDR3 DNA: TGTGCCAGCGCTAAATTAGCGGATGCCTACGAGCAGTACTTC; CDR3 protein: CASAKLADAYEQYF
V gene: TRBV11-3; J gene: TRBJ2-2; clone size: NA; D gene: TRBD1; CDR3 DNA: TGTGCCAGCAACCCGGGACAGGTCAACACCGGGGAGCTGTTTTTT; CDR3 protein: CASNPGQVNTGELFF
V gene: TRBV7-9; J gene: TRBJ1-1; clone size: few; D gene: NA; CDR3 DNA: TGTGCCAGCAGCTTAGGGGCCCAGGATGGGCGTGAAGCTTTCTTT; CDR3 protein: CASSLGAQDGREAFF
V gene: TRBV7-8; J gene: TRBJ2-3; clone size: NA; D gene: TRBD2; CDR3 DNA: TGTGCCAGCAGCTTAGCCCGGACTAGATCGGCAGATACGCAGTATTTT; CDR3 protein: CASSLARTRSADTQYF
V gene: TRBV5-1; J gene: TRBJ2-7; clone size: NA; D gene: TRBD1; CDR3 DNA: TGCGCCAGCGGCAACGGACAGGGCTACGAGCAGTACTTC; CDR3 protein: CASGNGQGYEQYF
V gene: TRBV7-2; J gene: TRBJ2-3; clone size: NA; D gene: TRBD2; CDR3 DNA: TGTGCCAGCAGCTTAGTCGGGCTAGCGGTAGATACGCAGTATTTT; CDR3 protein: CASSLVGLAVDTQYF
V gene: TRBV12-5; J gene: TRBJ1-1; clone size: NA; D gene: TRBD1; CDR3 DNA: TGTGCTAGTGGTTTGGCCCTTACAGGGGGCATCGCTGAAGCTTTCTTT; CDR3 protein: CASGLALTGGIAEAFF
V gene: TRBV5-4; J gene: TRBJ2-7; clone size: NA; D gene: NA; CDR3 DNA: TGTGCCAGCAGCCAAACTAGCTACGAGCAGTACTTC; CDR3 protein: CASSQTSYEQYF
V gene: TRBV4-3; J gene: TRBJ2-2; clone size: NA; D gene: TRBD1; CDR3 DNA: TGCGCCAGCAGCCGTGGGACAGGGGGATCGGTAGAGAACACCGGGGAGCTGTTTTTT; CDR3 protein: CASSRGTGGSVENTGELFF
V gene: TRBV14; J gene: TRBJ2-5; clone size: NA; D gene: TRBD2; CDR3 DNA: TGTGCCAGCAGCCAAGGTGGGGGACTAGCGTCCCCAAGCCAGTACTTC; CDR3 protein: CASSQGGGLASPSQYF
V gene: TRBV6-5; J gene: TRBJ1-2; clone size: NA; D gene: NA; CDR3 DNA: TGTGCCAGCAGTACAATAATCGGGGATGTCTATGGCTACACCTTC; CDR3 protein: CASSTIIGDVYGYTF
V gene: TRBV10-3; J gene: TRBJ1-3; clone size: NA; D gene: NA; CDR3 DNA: TGTGCCATCAGTGAGGGACAGCGCTACTCTGGAAACACCATATATTTT; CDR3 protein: CAISEGQRYSGNTIYF
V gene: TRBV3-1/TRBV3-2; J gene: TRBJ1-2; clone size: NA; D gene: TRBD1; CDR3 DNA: TGTGCCAGCAGCCAACACGGACAGGGGGCCGACTACACCTTC; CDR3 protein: CASSQHGQGADYTF
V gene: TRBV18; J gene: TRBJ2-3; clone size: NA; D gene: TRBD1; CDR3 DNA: TGTGCCAGCTCACGAAGACAGGGCTCTTCAGATACGCAGTATTTT; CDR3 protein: CASSRRQGSSDTQYF
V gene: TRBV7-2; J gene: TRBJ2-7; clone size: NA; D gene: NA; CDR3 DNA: TGTGCCAGCAGCTTATTAGCCCAACCCTACGAGCAGTACTTC; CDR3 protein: CASSLLAQPYEQYF
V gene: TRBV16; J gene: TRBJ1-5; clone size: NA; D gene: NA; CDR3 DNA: TGTGCCAGCAGCCAATCCTTGGACATTCTGTATCAGCCCCAGCATTTT; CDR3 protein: CASSQSLDILYQPQHF
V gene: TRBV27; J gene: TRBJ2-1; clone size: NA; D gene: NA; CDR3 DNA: TGTGCCAGCAGTTTATCGGGGCAGTACAATGAGCAGTTCTTC; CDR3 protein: CASSLSGQYNEQFF
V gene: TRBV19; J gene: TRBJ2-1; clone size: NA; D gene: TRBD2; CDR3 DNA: TGTGCCAGTAGTGGCGGGACTAGCCCTTACAATGAGCAGTTCTTC; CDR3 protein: CASSGGTSPYNEQFF
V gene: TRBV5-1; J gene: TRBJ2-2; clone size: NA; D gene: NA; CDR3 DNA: TGCGCCAGCAGCTTGGCAGGAGGGGAAGGCACCGGGGAGCTGTTTTTT; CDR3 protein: CASSLAGGEGTGELFF
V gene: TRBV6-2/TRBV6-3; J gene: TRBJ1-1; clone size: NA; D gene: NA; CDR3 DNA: TGTGCCAGCAGTTACCTGGTGGCCGAGGGGGGGCCCCTACTGAGCACTGAAGCTTTCTTT; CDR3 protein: CASSYLVAEGGPLLSTEAFF
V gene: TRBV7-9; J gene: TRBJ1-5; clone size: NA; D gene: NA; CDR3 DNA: TGTGCCAGCAGCTTAACCGGGGGGGCCCAGCATTTT; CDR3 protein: CASSLTGGAQHF
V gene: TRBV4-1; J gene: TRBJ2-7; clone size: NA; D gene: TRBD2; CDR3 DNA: TGCGCCAGCAGCCGAATCCTGGGACTAGCAGACTACGAGCAGTACTTC; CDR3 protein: CASSRILGLADYEQYF
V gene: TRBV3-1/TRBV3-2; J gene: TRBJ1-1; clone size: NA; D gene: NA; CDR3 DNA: TGTGCCAGCAGCCTACAGATAATGAACACTGAAGCTTTCTTT; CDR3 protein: CASSLQIMNTEAFF
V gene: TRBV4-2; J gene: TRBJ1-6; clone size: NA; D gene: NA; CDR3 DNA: TGTGCCAGCAGCCAAGACTGGATGGGGCCTAATTCACCCCTCCACTTT; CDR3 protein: CASSQDWMGPNSPLHF
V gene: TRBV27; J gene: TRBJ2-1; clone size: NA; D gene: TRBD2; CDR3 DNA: TGTGCCAGCAGTTTATCCGGCCTAGCGGGAGAGGTCGGGCAGTTCTTC; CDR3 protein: CASSLSGLAGEVGQFF
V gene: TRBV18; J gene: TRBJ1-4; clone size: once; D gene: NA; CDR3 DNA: TGTGCCAGCTCCCCAAACGAGAATGAAAAACTGTTTTTT; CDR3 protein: CASSPNENEKLFF
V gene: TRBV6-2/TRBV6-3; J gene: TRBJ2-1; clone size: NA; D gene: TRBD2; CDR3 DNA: TGTGCCAGCAGCCAACTAGCGGTCCCCTACAATGAGCAGTTCTTC; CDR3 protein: CASSQLAVPYNEQFF
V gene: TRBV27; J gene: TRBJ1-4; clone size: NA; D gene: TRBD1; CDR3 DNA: TGTGCCAGCAGGTCTGACAGGGTGCCCATCTCAAAACTGTTTTTT; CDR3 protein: CASRSDRVPISKLFF
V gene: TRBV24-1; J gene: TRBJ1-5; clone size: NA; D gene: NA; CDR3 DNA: TGTGCCCTACGGAATCAGCCCCAGCATTTT; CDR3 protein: CALRNQPQHF
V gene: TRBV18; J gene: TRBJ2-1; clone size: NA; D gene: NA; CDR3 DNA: TGTGCCAGCTCACCGGCCACCTACAATGAGCAGTTCTTC; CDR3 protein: CASSPATYNEQFF
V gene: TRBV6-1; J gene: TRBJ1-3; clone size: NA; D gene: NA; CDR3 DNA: TGTGCCAGCAGTGAAGCCCCGGCAGGTCTCTCTGGAAACACCATATATTTT; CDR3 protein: CASSEAPAGLSGNTIYF
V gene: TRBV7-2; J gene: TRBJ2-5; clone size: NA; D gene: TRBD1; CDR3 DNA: TGTGCCAGCAGCACACGGACAGGGCCGGAGACCCAGTACTTC; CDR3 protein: CASSTRTGPETQYF
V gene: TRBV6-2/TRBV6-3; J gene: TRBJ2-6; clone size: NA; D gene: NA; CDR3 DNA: TGTGCCAGCAGTTACTCGTATTCGGTCTCTGGGGCCAACGTCCTGACTTTC; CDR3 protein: CASSYSYSVSGANVLTF
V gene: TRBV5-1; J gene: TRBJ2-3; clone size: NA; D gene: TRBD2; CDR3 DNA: TGCGCCAGCAGCATGGGACTAGCGGGAGGGCCGACAGATACGCAGTATTTT; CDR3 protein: CASSMGLAGGPTDTQYF
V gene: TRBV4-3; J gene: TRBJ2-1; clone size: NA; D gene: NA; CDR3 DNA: TGCGCCAGCAGCCAAGGAGCGCCATCAAACAATGAGCAGTTCTTC; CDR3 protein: CASSQGAPSNNEQFF
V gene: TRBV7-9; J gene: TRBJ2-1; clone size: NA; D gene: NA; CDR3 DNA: TGTGCCAGCAGCACAGTCCTAATTGAGCAGTTCTTC; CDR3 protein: CASSTVLIEQFF
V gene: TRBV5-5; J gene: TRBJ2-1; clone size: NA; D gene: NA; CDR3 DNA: TGTGCCAGCGGGAGTTTGAATGAGCAGTTCTTC; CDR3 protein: CASGSLNEQFF
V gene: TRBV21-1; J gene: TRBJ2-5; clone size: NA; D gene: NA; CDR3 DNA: TGTGCCAGCAGCAAAGCGCACCGACAGGAGTTACAAGAGACCCAGTACTTC; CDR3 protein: CASSKAHRQELQETQYF
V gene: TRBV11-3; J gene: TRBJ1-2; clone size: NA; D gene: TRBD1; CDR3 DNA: TGTGCCAGCAGCCCGGGGACAGGGAGTGGCTATGGCTACACCTTC; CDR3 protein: CASSPGTGSGYGYTF
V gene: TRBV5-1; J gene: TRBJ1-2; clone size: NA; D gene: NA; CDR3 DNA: TGCGCCAGCAGCTTGGGTTCCGCGGGGGGCTACACCTTC; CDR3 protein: CASSLGSAGGYTF
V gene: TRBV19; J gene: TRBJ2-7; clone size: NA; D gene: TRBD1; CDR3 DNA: TGTGCCAGTCACCGGACAGGGGAGGTCTACGAGCAGTACTTC; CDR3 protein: CASHRTGEVYEQYF
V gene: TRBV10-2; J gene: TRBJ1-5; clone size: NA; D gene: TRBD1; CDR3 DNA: TGCGCCAGCAGAGGGGGCCCGGGACAGGGGGTTAATCAGCCCCAGCATTTT; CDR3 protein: CASRGGPGQGVNQPQHF
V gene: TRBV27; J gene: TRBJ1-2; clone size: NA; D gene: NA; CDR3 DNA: TGTGCCAGCGGACCGGGAACTAACTATGGCTACACCTTC; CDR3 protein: CASGPGTNYGYTF
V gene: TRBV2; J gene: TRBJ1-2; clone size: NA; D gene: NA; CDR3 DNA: TGTGCCAGCAGTGCGGAGGCCTGGATCTATGGCTACACCTTC; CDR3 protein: CASSAEAWIYGYTF
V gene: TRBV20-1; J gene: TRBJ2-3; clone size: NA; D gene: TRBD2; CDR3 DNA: TGCAGTGCTAGTACTAGCGGGTACACAGATACGCAGTATTTT; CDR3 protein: CSASTSGYTDTQYF